The 28 T cell receptor beta chains given below trace back to one sample, sequenced in a study of breast tumors, draining lymph nodes, adjacent tissues. Samples came from axillary lymph nodes draining the breast cancer. TCRdb reprocessed the multiplex PCR reads via MiXCR and lists one record per CDR3 protein. The sample consists of about 200,000 distinct CDR3 sequences, nearly 35% of them appearing once. The sequencing input was axillary lymph node tissue. The receptor source for this set is a female donor with breast cancer. Some clones in this sample may be carry-over from other donors' samples.

This clonotype was seen repeatedly, ten times or more. Here the CDR3 DNA reads TGTGCCAGCAGTGGACGAAGACAGGGGTTGACAGATACGCAGTATTTT. Encoded protein: CASSGRRQGLTDTQYF. This sequence joins TRBV12-3 or TRBV12-4 and TRBJ2-3; TRBD1 agrees at 8 bases. The ends lost 5 bases at V and 3 bases at J; junction bases unmatched: 10. The CDR3 is 16 residues long.

The chain recombines TRBV7-2 with TRBJ1-6; TRBD1 matches 9 bases. CDR3 length equals 15 residues. The J segment lost 10 bases and the V segment lost 3 bases, leaving 7 bases of the junction unmatched. Per germline, CDR1 SGHTA and CDR2 FQGNSA. The chain's CDR3 is CASSLGTGSGSPLHF. The DNA for the CDR3 is TGTGCCAGCAGCTTGGGGACAGGGAGTGGCTCACCCCTCCACTTT.

Turning to this clonotype: Possible read error: a much larger clone is one base away. The CDR3 DNA is TGCAGTGCTAGAGTGGGACAGGGGGGAGCTTGGACCCAGTACTTC. It codes for CSARVGQGGAWTQYF. The V call is TRBV20-1, the J call TRBJ2-5; 11 nucleotides agree with TRBD1. The ends lost 1 base at V and 7 bases at J; junction bases unmatched: 8. The CDR3 length is 15 residues. The germline V gene has CDR1 DFQATT and CDR2 SNEGSKA (reference sequence).

This clonotype was found many times. The V gene is TRBV7-2, the J gene TRBJ2-7; 12 positions match TRBD2. J lost 6 bases, V lost 3 bases, and 3 bases had no gene match. The germline V gene has CDR1 SGHTA and CDR2 FQGNSA. CDR3 length: 14 amino acids. Written as DNA, the CDR3 is TGTGCCAGCAGCTTGGGACTAGCGGGCCTCGAGCAGTACTTC. It translates to CASSLGLAGLEQYF.

This clonotype came up many times. The J gene is TRBJ1-5, the V gene TRBV19; 9 positions match TRBD1. CDR1 and CDR2 (germline): LNHDA, SQIVND (reference sequence). The ends lost 4 bases at V and 0 bases at J; junction bases unmatched: 1. CDR3 length equals 15 residues. CDR3 coding DNA: TGTGCCAGTAGTAGGACAGGGGATAGCAATCAGCCCCAGCATTTT. Translating gives CASSRTGDSNQPQHF.

This clonotype was counted at least ten times. The genes are TRBV7-2 and TRBJ2-3, with 9 bases aligning to TRBD2. J gave up 4 bases and V 4 bases, and 6 bases lay outside the gene matches. CDR1 is SGHTA, CDR2 FQGNSA, per germline. The CDR3 runs 15 residues. In DNA form, the CDR3 reads TGTGCCAGCAGCTCCCTAGCGGGGATCCCAGATACGCAGTATTTT. Its translation: CASSSLAGIPDTQYF.

A note on this clonotype: At one end, the junction sequence differs from germline, possibly due to a read error. The chain employs TRBV12-3 or TRBV12-4 and TRBJ2-4; 10 nucleotides match TRBD1. The length of the CDR3 is 13 residues. Here the CDR3 DNA reads TGTGCCAGCAGTTTAGGGGTAGACAGGGGGCACAACTTC. Residues: CASSLGVDRGHNF.

A note on this clonotype: A read error may be the cause here, since a much bigger clone is one base away. The CDR3 coding sequence is TGTACCAGCAGTTACTACAACAATGAGCAGTTCTTC. Protein product: CTSSYYNNEQFF. The chain links TRBV12-3 or TRBV12-4 to TRBJ2-1; D unclear. This CDR3 spans 12 amino acids.

This rearrangement joins TRBV5-1 to TRBJ2-5; D is perhaps TRBD1 (5 bases). The CDR3 runs 15 residues. V was cut by 2 bases and J by 1 base, with 12 bases left in between. Germline assignment: CDR1 SGHRS and CDR2 YFSETQ. CDR3 loop: CASSFLGPAQETQYF. In nucleotides, the CDR3 is TGCGCCAGCAGCTTCCTGGGGCCTGCCCAAGAGACCCAGTACTTC.

This clonotype was seen at least ten times. This sequence joins TRBV10-3 and TRBJ2-7; 10 nucleotides line up with TRBD2. With 9 bases clipped from V and 2 bases from J, the junction kept 4 bases outside the gene matches. The CDR3 has 13 amino acids. The germline CDR1 and CDR2 sequences are ENHRY and SYGVKD. CDR3 residues: CAIGTSVPYEQYF. In DNA form, the CDR3 reads TGTGCCATAGGGACTAGCGTCCCCTACGAGCAGTACTTC.

This chain uses TRBV7-2 with TRBJ2-3, with D perhaps matching TRBD1 (7 bases). CDR3 length: 19 residues. The germline V and J ends were trimmed by 5 bases and 2 bases, with 26 bases remaining between them. CDR1 and CDR2 from the germline V gene are SGHTA and FQGNSA. Written as DNA, the CDR3 is TGTGCCAGCAGCCTACCAGGGGGGTGGGACAGAAATTTCACAGATACGCAGTATTTT. This translates into CASSLPGGWDRNFTDTQYF.

V gene TRBV11-1 combines with J gene TRBJ2-6; 8 bases line up with TRBD1. V shed 7 bases, J shed 0 bases, and the junction held 14 bases outside the gene matches. CDR3 length: 19 amino acids. Germline V gene sequence: CDR1 SGHAT, CDR2 FQDESV (reference sequence). CDR3 in amino acids: CASNFPGQAHDSGANVLTF. The CDR3 DNA follows: TGTGCCAGCAACTTCCCGGGACAGGCGCACGACTCTGGGGCCAACGTCCTGACTTTC.

This sequence joins TRBV5-1 and TRBJ2-5, with 8 nucleotides matching TRBD1. Germline V lookup: CDR1 SGHRS, CDR2 YFSETQ. V shed 5 bases, J shed 5 bases, and the junction held 11 bases outside the gene matches. CDR3 size: 15 residues. The CDR3 region has the DNA TGCGCCAGCAGAAGGACAGGGACACGCACGGAGACCCAGTACTTC. Its translation: CASRRTGTRTETQYF.

This clonotype was counted many times. This rearrangement joins TRBV29-1 to TRBJ1-6; possible D gene TRBD1, 6 bases. CDR3 length: 15 amino acids. V was shortened by 5 bases and J by 7 bases, with 18 bases between the two germline ends. CDR1 SQVTM and CDR2 ANQGSEA come from the germline V gene. In DNA form, the CDR3 reads TGCAGCGTTCGTTATTCGACAGGACCCAATTCACCCCTCCACTTT. This sequence encodes CSVRYSTGPNSPLHF.

In DNA form, the CDR3 reads TGCAGTGCTCTGGGACAGGACAATGAGCAGTTCTTC. Translated: CSALGQDNEQFF. The rearrangement uses TRBV20-1 and TRBJ2-1, with TRBD1 matching 8 bases. This CDR3 has 12 amino acids. The V gene end was trimmed by 5 bases and the J gene end by 5 bases; junction bases not matched to a gene: 2. The germline V gene has CDR1 DFQATT and CDR2 SNEGSKA (reference sequence).

This clonotype was counted ten times or more. The V gene is TRBV9, the J gene TRBJ2-7; 9 bases map to TRBD2. The CDR3 is made up of 14 amino acids. V gave up 3 bases and J gave up 4 bases; unmatched junction bases: 5. Germline CDR1 reads SGDLS; CDR2 reads YYNGEE. The CDR3 spells CASSAGTSSYEQYF. The CDR3 DNA is TGTGCCAGCAGCGCCGGGACTAGCAGTTACGAGCAGTACTTC.

This clonotype was observed many times. This chain uses TRBV29-1 with TRBJ2-7; D uncertain. The CDR3 extends over 12 amino acids. Trimming removed 5 bases at V and 2 bases at J, with 10 bases between. Germline-derived CDR1 and CDR2 are SQVTM and ANQGSEA. The CDR3 region has the DNA TGCAGCGTTTCTGACGGAACCTACGAGCAGTACTTC. This translates into CSVSDGTYEQYF.

This clonotype was found many times. The chain employs TRBV6-6 and TRBJ1-2; 9 bases agree with TRBD1. The CDR3 covers 14 residues. Trimming took 6 bases from V and 2 from J; bases not matched to a gene: 4. Germline-derived CDR1 and CDR2 are MNHNY and SVGAGI (reference sequence). The CDR3 loop reads CASRGTGQNYGYTF. DNA of the CDR3: TGTGCCAGCAGGGGGACAGGGCAAAACTATGGCTACACCTTC.

The chain recombines TRBV7-6 with TRBJ2-7; 9 bases are shared with TRBD1. With 5 bases clipped from V and 1 base from J, the junction kept 3 bases outside the gene matches. The CDR3 contains 14 residues. Germline CDR1 SGHVS, CDR2 FNYEAQ. CDR3 DNA: TGTGCCAGCAGCCTACAGGGGGCGTCCTACGAGCAGTACTTC. It yields the protein CASSLQGASYEQYF.

This clonotype came up a few times. A much larger clone lies a single base off, so this may be a read error. The genes are TRBV20-1 and TRBJ1-2, with 8 bases identical to TRBD1. The trim removed 1 base at V and 10 bases at J, leaving 8 bases unmatched. The CDR3 length is 13 residues. Germline V gene lookup returns CDR1 DFQATT and CDR2 SNEGSKA (reference sequence). Written as DNA, the CDR3 is TGCAGTGCTAGAGCCGAGACAGGGGTTGCCTACACCTTC. Amino acid sequence: CSARAETGVAYTF.

This clonotype was seen ten or more times. The gene calls are TRBV7-3 and TRBJ2-2; 8 bases fit TRBD2. The V segment lost 6 bases and the J segment 4 bases; nucleotides outside the gene matches: 4. CDR3 length: 14 amino acids. Germline assignment: CDR1 SGHTA and CDR2 FQGTGA. This CDR3 reads CASRSGGGTGELFF. The CDR3, as DNA: TGTGCCAGCAGGTCGGGAGGGGGCACCGGGGAGCTGTTTTTT.

This clonotype appeared many times. This rearrangement joins TRBV7-9 to TRBJ2-6; 11 nucleotides match TRBD1. Germline loops: CDR1 SEHNR, CDR2 FQNEAQ (reference sequence). CDR3 length equals 21 residues. J gave up 0 bases and V 1 base, and 11 bases lay outside the gene matches. Here the CDR3 reads CASSLVPRTGGRSSGANVLTF. As DNA, the CDR3 is TGTGCCAGCAGCTTAGTACCTAGGACAGGGGGCAGGAGCTCTGGGGCCAACGTCCTGACTTTC.

This clonotype was found many times. The chain joins TRBV14 to TRBJ2-1; D may be TRBD2 (5 bases). This CDR3 contains 11 residues. Trimming shortened V by 2 bases and J by 9 bases, and 5 bases separated the two germline ends. Germline loops: CDR1 SGHDN, CDR2 FVKESK. CDR3 in DNA: TGTGCCAGCAGCCAACGGGGTGAGCAGTTCTTC. Translating it yields CASSQRGEQFF. The full variable domain, with the rest looked up from reference TRBV14 and TRBJ2-1, is EAGVTQFPSHSVIEKGQTVTLRCDPISGHDNLYWYRRVMGKEIKFLLHFVKESKQDESGMPNNRFLAERTGGTYSTLKVQPAELEDSGVYFCASSQRGEQFFGPGTRLTVL.

This clonotype was recorded at least ten times. A much more abundant neighbour one base away suggests this may be a read error. The chain uses TRBV20-1 and TRBJ1-2; D not resolved. Germline V CDR1 and CDR2: DFQATT, SNEGSKA (reference sequence). CDR3 length: 15 amino acids. Trimming removed 5 bases at V and 4 bases at J, with 20 bases between. The CDR3 loop is CSAGYRRPGTYGYTF. The CDR3 DNA is TGCAGTGCTGGATACCGGCGGCCAGGAACCTATGGCTACACCTTC.

The sample holds many counts of this clonotype. This chain joins TRBV11-1 and TRBJ2-1; 8 nucleotides agree with TRBD2. CDR1 is SGHAT and CDR2 is FQDESV in the germline V gene (reference sequence). The trim removed 5 bases at V and 7 bases at J, leaving 13 bases unmatched. The CDR3 totals 16 residues. CDR3 DNA: TGTGCCAGCAGCCAGGGACTAGGACATAAGGCTAATGAGCAGTTCTTC. Translating gives CASSQGLGHKANEQFF.

Of note for this clonotype: The junction and the germline gene differ at one end; a read error may be behind it. This sequence joins TRBV7-2 and TRBJ2-4, with 7 bases fitting TRBD2. The germline V gene encodes CDR1 SGHTA and CDR2 FQGNSA. This CDR3 contains 15 residues. For the CDR3, the DNA is TGTGCCAGCAGCTTAGGTCGGGGAGGGGAAAACATTCAGCACTTC. Translation: CASSLGRGGENIQHF. The full variable domain, in which reference TRBV7-2 and TRBJ2-4 provide the parts outside the CDR3, is GAGVSQSPSNKVTEKGKDVELRCDPISGHTALYWYRQSLGQGLEFLIYFQGNSAPDKSGLPSDRFSAERTGGSVSTLTIQRTQQEDSAVYLCASSLGRGGENIQHFGAGTRLSVL.

Many counts were recorded for this clonotype. The chain links TRBV6-4 to TRBJ2-6; no clear D. The CDR3 length is 15 residues. The germline V and J ends were trimmed by 5 bases and 0 bases, with 8 bases remaining between them. Per the germline V gene, CDR1 is MRHNA and CDR2 is SNTAGT. Here the CDR3 reads CASSHGPSGANVLTF. CDR3 coding DNA: TGTGCCAGCAGTCACGGACCCTCTGGGGCCAACGTCCTGACTTTC.

V gene TRBV11-2 combines with J gene TRBJ2-6, with D possibly matching TRBD2 (5 bases). CDR3 size: 15 residues. Germline V CDR1 and CDR2: SGHAT, FQNNGV. Trimming stripped 4 bases from V and 4 bases from J, with 11 bases between. CDR3 loop: CASSSGLTGANVLTF. In DNA form, the CDR3 reads TGTGCCAGCAGCTCCGGACTGACAGGGGCCAACGTCCTGACTTTC.